The entry that follows covers one T cell receptor beta chain sequence. Assay used: immunoSEQ multiplex PCR; TCRdb lists only in-frame clones, some missing. The data hold fewer than 55,000 clones, with approximately 92% observed a single time. This specimen belongs to a study of T cell changes during pregnancy in multiple sclerosis. Per the germline V gene, CDR1 is ENHRY and CDR2 is SYGVKD. CDR3 length: 13 residues. With 6 bases removed from V and 2 bases from J, the gap between germline ends came to 10 bases. The J gene is TRBJ1-1, the V gene TRBV10-3; maybe TRBD1 (6 bases). The sample taken for sequencing was peripheral blood. This TCR was recovered from a female donor with multiple sclerosis, enrolled in a pregnancy study. The CDR3 region has the DNA TGTGCCATCAGGCGGACAGAAAACACTGAAGCTTTCTTT. Protein sequence: CAIRRTENTEAFF.